This entry describes one TCR beta chain. Its antigen is not known. The germline gene is not matched at one end of the junction; a read error may be the cause. This CDR3 contains 17 residues. The germline V gene has CDR1 SEHNR and CDR2 FQNEAQ (reference sequence). All the people who gave samples were healthy bone marrow donors. This specimen comes from a study of cytomegalovirus exposure and HLA in healthy donors. General study findings and limits: As a later analysis revealed, the rate of TCR association differed by HLA locus, with DRB1 most and HLA-C fewest. Later genetic work tied a missense DCLRE1C variant to beta-chain V and J trimming.

A multiplex PCR was run with 60 Vbeta primers and 13 Jbeta primers. In the authors' methods: In a later analysis, some 80 million unique TCR beta chains included roughly 11 million shared by two or more donors. Clones were sequenced by immunoSEQ multiplex PCR, and TCRdb holds only the in-frame ones, with some missing. V and J calls and clone size come straight from that table; D and trimming were deduced from the DNA. The sample contains roughly 170,000 clones, around 80% of which appear only once. The sample comprised PBMCs. V gene TRBV7-9 combines with J gene TRBJ1-2, with TRBD1 identical over 10 bases. This clonotype was obtained from a girl aged 2 to 9 in good health and CMV-seropositive. The CDR3 loop is CSSSFLPGQGMVDGYTF. In DNA form, the CDR3 reads TGTTCCAGCAGCTTTTTACCGGGACAGGGGATGGTGGATGGCTACACCTTC.